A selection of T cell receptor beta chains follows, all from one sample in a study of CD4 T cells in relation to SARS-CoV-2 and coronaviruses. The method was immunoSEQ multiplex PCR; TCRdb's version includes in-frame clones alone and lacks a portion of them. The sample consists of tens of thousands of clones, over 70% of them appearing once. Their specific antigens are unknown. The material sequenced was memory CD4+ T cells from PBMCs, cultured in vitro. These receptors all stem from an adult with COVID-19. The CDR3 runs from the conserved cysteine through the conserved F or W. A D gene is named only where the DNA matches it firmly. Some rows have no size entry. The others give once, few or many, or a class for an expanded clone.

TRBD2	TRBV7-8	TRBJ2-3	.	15	CASSPREDSTDTQYF	TGTGCCAGCAGCCCGCGGGAGGATAGCACAGATACGCAGTATTTT
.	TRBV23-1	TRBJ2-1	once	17	CASSQGSGSWENNEQFF	TGCGCCAGCAGTCAAGGTTCGGGGTCGTGGGAAAACAATGAGCAGTTCTTC
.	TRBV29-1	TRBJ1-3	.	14	CSVKGGNSGNTIYF	TGCAGCGTGAAAGGGGGGAACTCTGGAAACACCATATATTTT
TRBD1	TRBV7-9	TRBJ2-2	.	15	CASSSADRAGGELFF	TGTGCCAGCAGCTCAGCGGACAGGGCGGGCGGGGAGCTGTTTTTT
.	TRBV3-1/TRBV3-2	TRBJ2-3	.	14	CASSHTPRGDTQYF	TGTGCCAGCAGCCACACCCCAAGGGGAGATACGCAGTATTTT
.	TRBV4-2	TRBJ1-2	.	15	CASRQGYVSNYGYTF	TGTGCCAGCAGACAAGGTTACGTCTCTAACTATGGCTACACCTTC
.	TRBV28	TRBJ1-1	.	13	CASTLPRNTEAFF	TGTGCCAGCACCCTACCCCGGAACACTGAAGCTTTCTTT
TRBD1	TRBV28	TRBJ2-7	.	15	CASSHARGRTYEQYF	TGTGCCAGCAGTCACGCCAGGGGGCGAACCTACGAGCAGTACTTC
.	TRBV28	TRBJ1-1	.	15	CASSLTGLMNTEAFF	TGTGCCAGCAGTTTAACAGGGCTCATGAACACTGAAGCTTTCTTT
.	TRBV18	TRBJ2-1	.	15	CASSPNDNRRNEQFF	TGTGCCAGCTCACCAAATGATAACAGGCGGAATGAGCAGTTCTTC
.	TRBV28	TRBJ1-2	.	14	CASSLPGGVVGYTF	TGTGCCAGCAGTCTACCGGGCGGTGTAGTCGGCTACACCTTC
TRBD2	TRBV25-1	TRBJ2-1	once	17	CASSETSGRDTGDEQFF	TGTGCCAGCAGTGAAACTAGCGGGAGGGACACAGGGGATGAGCAGTTCTTC
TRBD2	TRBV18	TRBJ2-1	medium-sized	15	CASSPQETSVTEQFF	TGTGCCAGCTCACCTCAAGAGACTAGCGTAACTGAGCAGTTCTTC
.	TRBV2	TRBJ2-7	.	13	CASAIGGGDEQYF	TGTGCCAGCGCCATCGGTGGTGGGGACGAGCAGTACTTC
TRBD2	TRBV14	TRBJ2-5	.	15	CASSQERTSGRVQYF	TGTGCCAGCAGCCAAGAACGGACTAGCGGGAGAGTGCAGTACTTC
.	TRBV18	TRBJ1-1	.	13	CASSPPFGGEAFF	TGTGCCAGCTCACCGCCTTTTGGGGGTGAAGCTTTCTTT
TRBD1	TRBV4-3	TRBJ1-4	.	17	CASSPRKMTGWDEKLFF	TGCGCCAGCAGCCCTAGAAAGATGACAGGGTGGGATGAAAAACTGTTTTTT
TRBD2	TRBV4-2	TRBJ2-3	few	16	CASSQDGLGVTDTQYF	TGTGCCAGCAGCCAAGATGGACTAGGGGTAACAGATACGCAGTATTTT
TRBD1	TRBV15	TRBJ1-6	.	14	CATSKDRDNSPLHF	TGTGCCACCAGCAAGGACAGGGATAATTCACCCCTCCACTTT
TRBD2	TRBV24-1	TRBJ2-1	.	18	CATSDPGLEGSSYNEQFF	TGTGCCACCAGTGACCCTGGACTAGAGGGCAGCTCCTACAATGAGCAGTTCTTC
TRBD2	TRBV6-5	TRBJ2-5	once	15	CASREAGGPGETQYF	TGTGCCAGCAGAGAGGCGGGAGGGCCCGGGGAGACCCAGTACTTC
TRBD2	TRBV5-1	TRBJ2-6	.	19	CASSRDGGILFSGANVLTF	TGCGCCAGCAGCCGCGACGGGGGGATCTTATTTTCTGGGGCCAACGTCCTGACTTTC
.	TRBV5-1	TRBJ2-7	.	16	CASSLAPDRSSYEQYF	TGCGCCAGCAGCTTGGCCCCGGACCGAAGCTCCTACGAGCAGTACTTC
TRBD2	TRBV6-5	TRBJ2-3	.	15	CASIRGGGGTDTQYF	TGTGCCAGCATCCGGGGGGGAGGAGGCACAGATACGCAGTATTTT
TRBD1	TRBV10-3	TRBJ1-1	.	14	CAIRGTAMNTEAFF	TGTGCCATCAGGGGGACAGCAATGAACACTGAAGCTTTCTTT
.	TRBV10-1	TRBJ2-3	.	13	CASSLRSTDTQYF	TGCGCCAGCAGCCTCAGGAGCACAGATACGCAGTATTTT
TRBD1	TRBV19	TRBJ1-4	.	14	CASRLGQPNEKLFF	TGTGCCAGTAGACTGGGACAGCCTAATGAAAAACTGTTTTTT
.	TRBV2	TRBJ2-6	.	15	CASGDSQSGANVLTF	TGTGCCAGCGGGGACTCTCAGTCGGGGGCCAACGTCCTGACTTTC
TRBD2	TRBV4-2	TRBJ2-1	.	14	CASSPSGSLDEQFF	TGTGCCAGCAGCCCAAGCGGGAGTCTAGATGAGCAGTTCTTC
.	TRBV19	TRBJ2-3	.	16	CASSILSGGAPDTQYF	TGTGCCAGTAGTATTCTGAGCGGAGGGGCCCCAGATACGCAGTATTTT
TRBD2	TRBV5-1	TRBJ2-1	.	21	CASSPGPLAKNTGLGHNEQFF	TGCGCCAGCAGCCCCGGACCACTAGCGAAAAACACGGGCCTGGGCCACAATGAGCAGTTCTTC
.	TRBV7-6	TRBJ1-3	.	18	CASSSTSTGGVSGNTIYF	TGTGCCAGCAGCTCCACCAGTACCGGTGGGGTCTCTGGAAACACCATATATTTT
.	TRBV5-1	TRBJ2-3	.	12	CASSSSTDTQYF	TGCGCCAGCAGTAGCTCCACAGATACGCAGTATTTT
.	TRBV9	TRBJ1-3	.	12	CASSDSGNTIYF	TGTGCCAGCAGCGACTCTGGAAACACCATATATTTT
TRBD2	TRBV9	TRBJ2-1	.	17	CASSPQSTSGSYFEQFF	TGTGCCAGCAGCCCACAATCGACTAGCGGGAGTTATTTTGAGCAGTTCTTC
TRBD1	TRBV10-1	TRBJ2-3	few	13	CASSGQGADTQYF	TGCGCCAGCAGTGGACAGGGAGCGGATACGCAGTATTTT
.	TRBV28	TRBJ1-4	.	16	CASSGGQTTYNEKLFF	TGTGCCAGCAGTGGAGGACAGACAACTTATAATGAAAAACTGTTTTTT
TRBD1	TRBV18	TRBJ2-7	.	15	CASSRTGVGRYEQYF	TGTGCCAGCTCAAGGACAGGGGTTGGGCGCTACGAGCAGTACTTC
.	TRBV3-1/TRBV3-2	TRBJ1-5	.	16	CASSQDPVWGNQPQHF	TGTGCCAGCAGCCAAGATCCGGTTTGGGGGAATCAGCCCCAGCATTTT
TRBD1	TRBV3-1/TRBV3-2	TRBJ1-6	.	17	CASSQNRGAYFNSPLHF	TGTGCCAGCAGCCAGAACAGGGGTGCTTACTTTAATTCACCCCTCCACTTT
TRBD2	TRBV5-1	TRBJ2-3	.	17	CASSFTSGTSGTYTQYF	TGCGCCAGCAGCTTCACCTCCGGGACTAGCGGGACGTATACGCAGTATTTT
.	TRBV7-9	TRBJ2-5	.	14	CASSLSRSQETQYF	TGTGCCAGCAGCTTGTCGCGGAGTCAAGAGACCCAGTACTTC
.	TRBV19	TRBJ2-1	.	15	CASSMPYGGIGEQFF	TGTGCCAGTAGTATGCCCTATGGAGGGATCGGCGAGCAGTTCTTC